This T cell receptor (beta chain) derives from a study of control samples from healthy donors and cancer patients. Here immunoSEQ multiplex PCR was the method, and the copy in TCRdb shows in-frame clones only, minus some. The data contain over 150,000 clones, 75% to 95% of them singletons. Trimming stripped 2 bases from V and 2 bases from J, with 11 bases between. The CDR3 spans 15 residues. Germline lookup yields CDR1 MNHNS and CDR2 SASEGT. The sample taken for sequencing was blood. This clonotype originated in a woman aged 35 to 49 in good health. The rearrangement joins TRBV6-1 to TRBJ2-3; D is perhaps TRBD1 (5 bases). This chain's CDR3 is CASSEWGGTTDTQYF. CDR3 sequence (DNA): TGTGCCAGCAGTGAATGGGGCGGCACCACAGATACGCAGTATTTT.